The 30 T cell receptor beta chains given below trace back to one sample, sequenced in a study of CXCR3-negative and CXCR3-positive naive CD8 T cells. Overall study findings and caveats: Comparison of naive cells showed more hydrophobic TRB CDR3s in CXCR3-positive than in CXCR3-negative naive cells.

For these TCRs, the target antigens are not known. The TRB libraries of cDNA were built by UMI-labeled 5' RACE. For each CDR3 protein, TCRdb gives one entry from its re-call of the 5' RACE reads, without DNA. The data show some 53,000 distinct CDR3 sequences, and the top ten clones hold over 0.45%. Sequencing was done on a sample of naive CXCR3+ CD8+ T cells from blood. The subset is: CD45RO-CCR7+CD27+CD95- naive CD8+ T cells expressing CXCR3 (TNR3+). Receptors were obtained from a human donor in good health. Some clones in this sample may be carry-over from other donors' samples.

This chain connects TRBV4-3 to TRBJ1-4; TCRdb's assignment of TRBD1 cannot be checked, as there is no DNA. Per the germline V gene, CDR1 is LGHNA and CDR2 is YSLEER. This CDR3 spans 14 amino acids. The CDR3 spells CASSRPGHLEKLFF.

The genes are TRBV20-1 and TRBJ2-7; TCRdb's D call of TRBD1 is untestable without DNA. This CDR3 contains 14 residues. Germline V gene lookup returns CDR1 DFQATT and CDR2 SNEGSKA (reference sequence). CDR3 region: CSAQTSGQGYEQYF.

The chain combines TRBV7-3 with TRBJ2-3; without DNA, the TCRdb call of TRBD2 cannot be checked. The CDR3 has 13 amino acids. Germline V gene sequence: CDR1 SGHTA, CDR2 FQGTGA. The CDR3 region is CASSFGGAETQYF. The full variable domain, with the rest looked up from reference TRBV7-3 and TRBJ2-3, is GAGVSQTPSNKVTEKGKYVELRCDPISGHTALYWYRQSLGQGPEFLIYFQGTGAADDSGLPNDRFFAVRPEGSVSTLKIQRTERGDSAVYLCASSFGGAETQYFGPGTRLTVL.

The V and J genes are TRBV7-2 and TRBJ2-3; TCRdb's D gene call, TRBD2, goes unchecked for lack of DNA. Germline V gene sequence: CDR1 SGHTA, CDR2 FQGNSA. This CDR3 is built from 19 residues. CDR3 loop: CASSLNSWASGGAGDTQYF.

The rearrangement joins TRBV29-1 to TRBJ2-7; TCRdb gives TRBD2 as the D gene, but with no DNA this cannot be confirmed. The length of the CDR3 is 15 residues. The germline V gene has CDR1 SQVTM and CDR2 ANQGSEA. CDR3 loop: CSVEQSSGTNYEQYF.

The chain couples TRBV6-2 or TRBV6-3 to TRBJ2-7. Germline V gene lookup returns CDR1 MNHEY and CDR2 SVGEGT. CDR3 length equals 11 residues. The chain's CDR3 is CASSYPDEQYF.

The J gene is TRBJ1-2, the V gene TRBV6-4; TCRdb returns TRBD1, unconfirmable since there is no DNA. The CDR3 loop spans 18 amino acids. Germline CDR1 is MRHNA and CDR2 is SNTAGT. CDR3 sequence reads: CASSDDPSTGSPMDGYTF.

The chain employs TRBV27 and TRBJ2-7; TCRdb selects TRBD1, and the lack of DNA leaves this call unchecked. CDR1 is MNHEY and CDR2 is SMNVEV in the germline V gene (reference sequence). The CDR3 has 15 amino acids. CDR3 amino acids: CASSPGLSPSYEQYF.

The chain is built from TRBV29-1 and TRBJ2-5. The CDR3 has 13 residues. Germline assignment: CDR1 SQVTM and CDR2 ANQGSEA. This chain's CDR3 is CSVIKILQETQYF.

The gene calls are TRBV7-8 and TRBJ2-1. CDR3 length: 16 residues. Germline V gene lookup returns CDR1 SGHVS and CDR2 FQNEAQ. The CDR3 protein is CASSFGSAISYNEQFF.

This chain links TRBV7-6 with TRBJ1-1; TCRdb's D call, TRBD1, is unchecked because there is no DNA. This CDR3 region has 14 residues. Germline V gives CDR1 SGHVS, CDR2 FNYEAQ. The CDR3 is CASSFPTGGSEAFF.

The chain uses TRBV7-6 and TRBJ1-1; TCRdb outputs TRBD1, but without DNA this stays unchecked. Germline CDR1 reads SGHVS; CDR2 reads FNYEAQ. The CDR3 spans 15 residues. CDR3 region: CASSPAPGGSSEAFF.

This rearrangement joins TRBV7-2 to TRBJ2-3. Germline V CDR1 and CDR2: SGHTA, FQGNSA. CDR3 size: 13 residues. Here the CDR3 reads CASSRGLTDTQYF.

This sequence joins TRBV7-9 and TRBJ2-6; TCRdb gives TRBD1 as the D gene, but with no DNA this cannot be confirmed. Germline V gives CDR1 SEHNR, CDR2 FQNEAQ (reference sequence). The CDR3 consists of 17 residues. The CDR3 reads CASSEGQGFTGANVLTF.

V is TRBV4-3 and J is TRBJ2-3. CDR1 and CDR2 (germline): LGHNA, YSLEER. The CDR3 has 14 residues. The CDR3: CASSQDPQVDTQYF.

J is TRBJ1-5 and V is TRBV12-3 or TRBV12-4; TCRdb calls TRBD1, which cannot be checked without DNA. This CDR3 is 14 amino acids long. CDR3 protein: CASSPDRGEQPQHF.

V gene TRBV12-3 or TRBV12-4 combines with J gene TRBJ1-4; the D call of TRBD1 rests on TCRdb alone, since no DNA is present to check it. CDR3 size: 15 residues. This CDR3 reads CASSTGDSRPDKLFF.

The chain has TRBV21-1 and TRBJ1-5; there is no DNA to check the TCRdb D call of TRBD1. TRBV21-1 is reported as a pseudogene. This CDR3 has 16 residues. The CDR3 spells CASSKAVRAVNQPQHF.

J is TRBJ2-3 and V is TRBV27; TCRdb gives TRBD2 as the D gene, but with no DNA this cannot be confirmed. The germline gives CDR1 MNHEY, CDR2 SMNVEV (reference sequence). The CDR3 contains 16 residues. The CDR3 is CASSFRLAGGTDTQYF.

Here the CDR3 reads CASSLSPSSSYNEQFF. The chain recombines TRBV7-3 with TRBJ2-1; no DNA is available, so the TRBD1 call from TCRdb remains unchecked. Germline CDR1 SGHTA, CDR2 FQGTGA. The CDR3 totals 16 residues. Filled out from reference TRBV7-3 and TRBJ2-1, the complete variable domain reads GAGVSQTPSNKVTEKGKYVELRCDPISGHTALYWYRQSLGQGPEFLIYFQGTGAADDSGLPNDRFFAVRPEGSVSTLKIQRTERGDSAVYLCASSLSPSSSYNEQFFGPGTRLTVL.

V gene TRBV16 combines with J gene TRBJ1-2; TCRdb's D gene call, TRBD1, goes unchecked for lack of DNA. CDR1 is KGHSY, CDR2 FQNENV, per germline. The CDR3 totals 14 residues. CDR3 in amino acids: CASSQFGQGFGYTF.

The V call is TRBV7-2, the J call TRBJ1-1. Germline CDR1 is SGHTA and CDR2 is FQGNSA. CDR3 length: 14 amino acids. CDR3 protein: CPSSSSFLNTEAFF. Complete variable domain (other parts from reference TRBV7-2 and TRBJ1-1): GAGVSQSPSNKVTEKGKDVELRCDPISGHTALYWYRQSLGQGLEFLIYFQGNSAPDKSGLPSDRFSAERTGGSVSTLTIQRTQQEDSAVYLCPSSSSFLNTEAFFGQGTRLTVV.

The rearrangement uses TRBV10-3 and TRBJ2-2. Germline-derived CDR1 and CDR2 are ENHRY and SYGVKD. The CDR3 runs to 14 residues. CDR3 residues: CATRDSSNTGELFF.

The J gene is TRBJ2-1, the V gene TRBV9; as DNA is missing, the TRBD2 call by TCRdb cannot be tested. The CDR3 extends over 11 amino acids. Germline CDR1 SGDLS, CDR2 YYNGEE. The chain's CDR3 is CASSSGHEQFF.

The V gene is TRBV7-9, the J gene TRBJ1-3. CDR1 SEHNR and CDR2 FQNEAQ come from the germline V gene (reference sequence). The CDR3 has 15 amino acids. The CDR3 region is CASSRLDSSGNTIYF.

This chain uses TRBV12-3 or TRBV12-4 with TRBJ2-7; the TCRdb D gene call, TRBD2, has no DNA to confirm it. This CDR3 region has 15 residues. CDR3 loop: CASRPTSGGINEQYF.

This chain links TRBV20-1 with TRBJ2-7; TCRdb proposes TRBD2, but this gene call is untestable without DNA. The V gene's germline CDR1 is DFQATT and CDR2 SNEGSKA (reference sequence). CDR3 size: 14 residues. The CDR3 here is CSARGGGIAEEQYF.

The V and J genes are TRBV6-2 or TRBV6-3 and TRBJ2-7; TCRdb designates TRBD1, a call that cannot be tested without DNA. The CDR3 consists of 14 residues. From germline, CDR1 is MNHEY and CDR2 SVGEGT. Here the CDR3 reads CASSSGRDSYEQYF.

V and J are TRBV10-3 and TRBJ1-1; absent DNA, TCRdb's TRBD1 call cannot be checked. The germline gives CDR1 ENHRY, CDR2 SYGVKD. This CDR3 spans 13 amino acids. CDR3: CAISHDRGPEAFF.

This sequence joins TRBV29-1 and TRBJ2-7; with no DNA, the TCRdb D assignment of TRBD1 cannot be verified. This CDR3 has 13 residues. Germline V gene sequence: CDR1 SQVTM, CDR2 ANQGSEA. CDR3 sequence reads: CSVPDKGPYEQYF.